These T cell receptor beta chains were read from a single sample in a study of vaccination and CD4 T cells after COVID-19. Their antigens are not known. In TCRdb, the PCR reads were re-called with MiXCR into one record per CDR3 protein. This table holds about 16,000 distinct CDR3 sequences, 50% to 65% found once. This material consisted of CD4+ T cells from blood, cultured in vitro, taken before SARS-CoV-2 vaccination. Receptor source: a human donor who had recovered from COVID-19. Both conserved end residues are part of each CDR3. A D gene is named only where the DNA matches it firmly. Expanded clones get a size class; other rows say once, few or many, or leave the size out.

CASSYASSYGQYF	TGTGCCAGCAGTTACGCTTCTAGCTATGGGCAGTACTTC	NA	medium-sized	TRBV6-5	TRBJ2-7
CSAALGGSYGYTF	TGCAGTGCTGCTCTCGGGGGGAGCTATGGCTACACCTTC	NA	few	TRBV20-1	TRBJ1-2
CASSFVAGGAYNEQFF	TGTGCCAGCAGTTTCGTCGCAGGGGGAGCCTACAATGAGCAGTTCTTC	TRBD1	NA	TRBV27	TRBJ2-1
CASSLIDGAYNEQFF	TGTGCCAGCTCACTCATAGATGGCGCCTACAATGAGCAGTTCTTC	NA	NA	TRBV18	TRBJ2-1
CATGQGETLSGYTF	TGTGCCACGGGACAGGGAGAAACCCTCAGCGGCTACACCTTC	TRBD1	few	TRBV2	TRBJ1-2
CSAPNMKFSYEQYF	TGCAGTGCTCCTAACATGAAGTTCAGTTACGAGCAGTACTTC	NA	few	TRBV20-1	TRBJ2-7
CASSQFGRGGTQYF	TGCGCCAGCAGCCAATTTGGCAGGGGGGGGACCCAGTACTTC	NA	NA	TRBV4-1	TRBJ2-5
CASSEAIGTDTQYF	TGTGCCAGCAGTGAAGCGATTGGCACAGATACGCAGTATTTT	NA	NA	TRBV6-1	TRBJ2-3
CATSDGPDRLFF	TGTGCCACCAGTGATGGCCCGGATAGGCTGTTTTTT	NA	few	TRBV24-1	TRBJ2-2
CSATSGNFAGELFF	TGCAGTGCAACGAGCGGGAATTTCGCCGGGGAGCTGTTTTTT	TRBD2	NA	TRBV20-1	TRBJ2-2
CASSLLPRWGDLSYEQYF	TGTGCCAGCAGCCTCTTACCCCGTTGGGGGGATTTGTCCTACGAGCAGTACTTC	NA	NA	TRBV6-2/TRBV6-3	TRBJ2-7
CSARTSLAGGPGELFF	TGCAGTGCCAGAACCTCACTAGCGGGAGGACCCGGGGAGCTGTTTTTT	TRBD2	NA	TRBV20-1	TRBJ2-2
CASSIFGQGSGANVLTF	TGTGCCAGTAGTATTTTCGGACAGGGATCTGGGGCCAACGTCCTGACTTTC	TRBD1	NA	TRBV19	TRBJ2-6
CASSPYDSPSTQHF	TGTGCCAGCTCACCATATGACAGTCCGTCAACCCAGCATTTT	NA	NA	TRBV18	TRBJ1-5
CSASLDSYEQYF	TGCAGTGCTAGCCTGGACTCCTACGAGCAGTACTTC	NA	NA	TRBV20-1	TRBJ2-7
CASRNDFTDTQYF	TGTGCCAGCCGAAATGATTTCACAGATACGCAGTATTTT	NA	NA	TRBV28	TRBJ2-3